The present entry profiles one T cell receptor beta chain with its context. It lacks a known antigen. Base quality data are lacking; no much larger clone is found one base away. This sample is drawn from a study of T cells in Graves' hyperthyroidism and ophthalmopathy (dated by TCRdb to between 2018 and 2020). Turning to the overall study: Peripheral blood samples were taken at initial diagnosis, before any treatment was given. The 100 discovery patients were divided at random into training and test sets in a 7:3 ratio. Prospective prediction of ophthalmopathy was tested in an independent validation cohort of 18 to 20 hyperthyroidism patients and some 17 patients who later progressed to ophthalmopathy. The study also compared thyroid tissue and blood T-cell repertoires from five or six Graves' hyperthyroidism patients. TCR V-J signatures able to tell the groups apart were searched for in a discovery cohort of more than 90 patients, of whom over 40 had Graves' ophthalmopathy and under 65 had stable Graves' hyperthyroidism. The paper reports TCR Vbeta CDR3 sequencing of some 140 peripheral blood samples: some 44 ophthalmopathy, under 85 hyperthyroidism and about 17 progressor patients. After blood sampling, hyperthyroidism patients were treated with methimazole at a starting dose of 30 mg daily, and ophthalmopathy patients were treated with high-dose intravenous methylprednisolone. General conclusions and limits of the study: In validation, progression to ophthalmopathy was predicted by the model with 70% to 71% sensitivity and 72% to 85% specificity, a median of 6.5 months before onset. A 13 V-J signature model separated ophthalmopathy from stable hyperthyroidism, with nearly 90% sensitivity and 81% to 82% specificity in cross-validation and 80%/75% in testing. Sample size was not statistically predetermined, and blinding of investigators to group allocation was not performed. Most expanded thyroid clonotypes (frequency above 0.001) were also detected in blood, suggesting blood repertoires may reflect thyroid immune responses.

Ophthalmopathy patients had moderately to severely active disease, Clinical Activity Score of at least 3, NOSPECS grade of at least 4, and duration under 3 months. Any patient with an uncontrolled infection, another autoimmune disease, pregnancy or lactation was excluded. Diagnoses relied on clinical symptoms, serum thyroxine and TRAb, thyroid ultrasound and orbital computed tomography. PBMCs were separated from under 11 ml of fresh peripheral blood using Ficoll-Paque density gradient centrifugation. Total RNA was extracted using Trizol reagent, and RNA quality was assessed on an Agilent 2100 Bioanalyzer. The TCR beta CDR3 regions were amplified from the RNA transcripts. For the first round of RT-PCR on the TCR CDR3, the HTBI primer set was used together with the Qiagen OneStep RT-PCR kit. Libraries were constructed in a second round of multiplex PCR, after which size selection and purification were performed. Sequencing of the libraries was done on an Illumina HiSeq2000 using paired-end 100 bp reads. In the source study's methods: SOAPnuke was used to process the raw data, throwing out any read that contained adapters or uncalled bases, had a mean Phred below 15, or lacked an exact constant-primer or identifier match. COPE v1.2.5 was used to merge high-quality paired reads, and clonotypes were defined as unique nucleotide sequences. Clonotypes were aligned to IMGT TRBV, TRBD and TRBJ reference segments using MiTCR v1.1. The analysis included only V-J combinations with a frequency above 0.0001, which together covered around 99% of the repertoires. The TCS score was defined as F50 (clonal expansion) divided by E x V (chaos), with BLOSUM62-based TCRdist calculated between CDR3 peptides within each V-J. Welch's t-statistics and random forest reduced 450 to 600 V-J features to 10 to 15, which were used in a naive Bayes classifier (R e1071). The Morisita-Horn index was used to measure how similar the thyroid and blood repertoires were. The raw public reads went through TCRdb reprocessing: fastp at Q25, MiXCR clone calling, in-frame beta chains kept. A single entry per CDR3 protein holds the most common genes and DNA from its merged rows. The authors' filters were not applied to this entry. Across this sample there are tens of thousands of distinct CDR3 sequences, with around 53% seen only once. Together, the top ten hold 20% to 30% of the sample.

The CDR1 and CDR2 encoded by the germline V gene are SGHTA and FQGNSA. V is pared back by 5 bases and J by 9 bases, with 17 bases lying between the germline termini. The CDR3 goes from the cysteine to the phenylalanine over 15 residues. Only CDR3 DNA remains: 45 bases, in frame from the first base. This clonotype originated in a woman aged 40-49 years with Graves' ophthalmopathy. This sequence uses TRBV7-2 and TRBJ1-6; a tentative D match to TRBD1 spans 5 bases. The specimen sequenced was blood. The CDR3 protein: CASSLAQEGVSPLHF. The DNA reads TGTGCCAGCAGCCTGGCACAGGAAGGGGTTTCACCCCTCCACTTT.